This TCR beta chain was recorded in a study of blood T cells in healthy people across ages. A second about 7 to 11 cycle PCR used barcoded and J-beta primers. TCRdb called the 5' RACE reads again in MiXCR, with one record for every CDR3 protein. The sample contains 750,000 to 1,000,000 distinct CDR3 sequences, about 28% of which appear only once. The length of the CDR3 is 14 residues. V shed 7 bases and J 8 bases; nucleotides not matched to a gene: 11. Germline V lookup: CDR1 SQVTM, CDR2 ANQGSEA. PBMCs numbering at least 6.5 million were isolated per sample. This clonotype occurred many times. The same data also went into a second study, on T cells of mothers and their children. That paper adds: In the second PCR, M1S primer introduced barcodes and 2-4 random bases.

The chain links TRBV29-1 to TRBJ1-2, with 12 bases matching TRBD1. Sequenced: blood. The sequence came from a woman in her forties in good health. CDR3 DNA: TGCAGCGATGCCCCGGGACAGGGGGCGATCGGCTACACCTTC. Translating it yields CSDAPGQGAIGYTF.